The 10 T cell receptor beta chains presented below share a single source sample, sequenced in a study of post-analysis software for immune sequencing data. General study findings and limits: A few TRBV segments (TRBV5-6, TRBV5-1 and TRBV20-1 among them) occurred more frequently in patients than in controls.

No antigen has been identified for these receptors. Unique-molecular-identifier-tagged TCR beta cDNA libraries were used. TCRdb fed the PCR reads into MiXCR, producing one record per CDR3 protein. The sample holds about 540,000 distinct CDR3 sequences, around 31% seen once. Sequenced material: blood. These receptors all come from a girl younger than 18 with multiple sclerosis.

The rearrangement links TRBV19 to TRBJ2-1; D may be TRBD2 (6 bases). Germline CDR1 is LNHDA and CDR2 is SQIVND (reference sequence). V dropped 7 bases and J dropped 10 bases, with 23 bases sitting between them. This CDR3 spans 15 amino acids. CDR3 protein: CASIYRDLTYPEQFF. The CDR3 DNA follows: TGTGCCAGTATCTACCGGGACTTGACCTATCCCGAGCAGTTCTTC.

This sequence joins TRBV6-2 or TRBV6-3 and TRBJ2-1, with D tentatively TRBD1 (6 bases). In germline, CDR1 is MNHEY, CDR2 SVGEGT. The CDR3 length is 17 residues. V lost 6 bases to trimming and J lost 2 bases, with 20 bases between them. CDR3 sequence: CASSIVTTGFAYNEQFF. The CDR3 DNA is TGTGCCAGCAGCATAGTTACAACAGGGTTCGCCTACAATGAGCAGTTCTTC.

This clonotype was seen more than once but under ten times. The J gene is TRBJ1-5, the V gene TRBV20-1, with 7 bases lining up with TRBD1. Germline V gene data show CDR1 as DFQATT and CDR2 as SNEGSKA (reference sequence). This CDR3 spans 19 amino acids. After removal of 2 bases from V and 0 bases from J, the junction contained 16 bases not matched to a gene. CDR3 sequence reads: CSARRQGGTAPYSNQPQHF. The CDR3 coding sequence is TGCAGTGCTAGAAGGCAGGGGGGGACCGCACCATATAGCAATCAGCCCCAGCATTTT.

V and J are TRBV3-1 and TRBJ1-1, with D uncertain. Trimming took 1 base from V and 3 from J, leaving 12 bases between them. CDR1 and CDR2 (germline): LGHDT, YNNKEL (reference sequence). This CDR3 spans 15 amino acids. DNA of the CDR3: TGTGCCAGCAGCCAAGCGGGCAGATCCTACACTGAAGCTTTCTTT. This codes for CASSQAGRSYTEAFF.

This clonotype showed up just a few times. One end of the junction is discordant with germline, which a read error may explain. The chain is built from TRBV10-3 and TRBJ1-1; a possible D gene is TRBD1 (6 bases). CDR1 is ENHRY, CDR2 SYGVKD, per germline. The CDR3 is made up of 15 amino acids. Here the CDR3 DNA reads TGTGCCACCAGTGATGTCGGGGGCATCAACACTGAAGCTTTCTTT. It codes for CATSDVGGINTEAFF.

CDR3 coding DNA: TGTGCCAGCAGCGAAAGGACTTTCTATGGCTACACCTTC. It yields the protein CASSERTFYGYTF. The gene calls are TRBV14 and TRBJ1-2; D is unclear. Germline V gene lookup returns CDR1 SGHDN and CDR2 FVKESK. Trimming stripped 5 bases from V and 4 bases from J, with 11 bases between. The length of the CDR3 is 13 residues.

The chain recombines TRBV4-1 with TRBJ1-2, with D unresolved. V dropped 0 bases and J dropped 4 bases, with 6 bases sitting between them. Looked up from germline, CDR1 is MGHRA and CDR2 is YSYEKL. This CDR3 has 13 amino acids. CDR3: CASSQDSPYGYTF. DNA of the CDR3: TGCGCCAGCAGCCAAGATTCACCCTATGGCTACACCTTC.

The V and J genes are TRBV6-1 and TRBJ2-5; D perhaps matches TRBD2 (6 bases). The CDR3 length is 16 residues. Germline lookup yields CDR1 MNHNS and CDR2 SASEGT. V dropped 2 bases and J dropped 2 bases, with 15 bases sitting between them. The CDR3, as DNA: TGTGCCAGCAGTGAACTGGTAGCGGTGCGGCAAGAGACCCAGTACTTC. Its translation is CASSELVAVRQETQYF.

The CDR3 region is CAVRSYNEQFF. The DNA for the CDR3 is TGTGCTGTACGCTCCTACAATGAGCAGTTCTTC. The J gene is TRBJ2-1, the V gene TRBV27; no firm D call. Germline CDR1 and CDR2: MNHEY and SMNVEV (reference sequence). The CDR3 loop spans 11 amino acids.

The J gene is TRBJ2-3, the V gene TRBV7-3; D is possibly TRBD1 (6 bases). CDR1 and CDR2 (germline): SGHTA, FQGTGA. The CDR3 has 16 residues. V dropped 1 base and J dropped 10 bases, with 21 bases sitting between them. CDR3 coding DNA: TGTGCCAGCAGCTTAAATTCTCTGGGAACAGGGCAGGCGCAGTATTTT. It codes for CASSLNSLGTGQAQYF.